This TCR beta chain was profiled in a study of blood T cell repertoires in COVID-19 (TCRdb year 2020). With regard to the full study: Samples from collaborators originated in the United States, Italy and Spain and spanned both the acute and convalescent phases of COVID-19. The prospective study material was composed of cDNA or gDNA derived from T cells, B-cell-depleted T cells, or PBMCs. The dataset comprised deeply sampled blood TCRbeta repertoires from subjects exposed to, actively infected with, or recovered from COVID-19. The repertoires were made available in a free public database intended to serve as a resource for research on the immune response to SARS-CoV-2. The samples were drawn from the first 160 participants of the ongoing ImmuneRACE study and from roughly 1,300 subjects provided by 6 global collaborators. The sample metadata nearly always contained a de-identified subject ID, COVID-19 status, age in years and sex. Where HLA class I and class II types were available, the types were taken from metadata supplied by the sample provider, not from assay-based typing. Results the study describes overall, beyond this receptor: How much clinical and demographic metadata was included differed by source and by participant, and the metadata was provided uncurated.

TCRbeta CDR3 regions were amplified from genomic DNA using the immunoSEQ Assay, a bias-controlled multiplex PCR. In the original analysis: The number of nucleated cells in each sample was estimated from the amplification of reference gene primers within the assay. Sequence reads were collapsed and filtered to measure the absolute abundance of every unique TCRbeta CDR3 rearrangement. Productive Simpson clonality was computed per sample as the square root of Simpson's diversity index over productive rearrangements. TCRdb limited this immuneACCESS table to in-frame rearrangements with V and J called. A share of clones is missing; checked studies link under half to unresolved V genes, and the rest is unexplained. The V and J calls and clone size are taken from that table; D and trimming were inferred from the DNA. Within this sample are 250,000 to 300,000 clones, with 88% of them counted one time only. Together, the top ten hold approximately 1% of the sample.

Via the germline V gene, CDR1 is SGDLS and CDR2 YYNGEE. Trimming accounts for 3 bases at V and 4 bases at J, while the number of junction bases matched to no gene is 11. Counted from cysteine to phenylalanine, this CDR3 has 16 amino acids. Of all the DNA, just the CDR3 is kept, 48 bases in frame from base 1. Enrolling through a virtual design, the prospective study's participants ranged in age from roughly 18 to 95 years and lived across about two dozen United States geographic areas. To assign participants to cohorts, the prospective study relied on clinical history that participants themselves reported in a screening survey and a study questionnaire. Recovered participants in ImmuneRACE Cohort 3 were defined as having two consecutive negative NP/OP PCR tests, clearance from a healthcare professional, or resolution of symptoms. Mobile phlebotomists in the prospective study collected whole blood, serum and a nasopharyngeal or oropharyngeal swab from every participant. Participants in the prospective study had the option to provide additional blood draws and questionnaires over a roughly two-month period. Blood samples from the prospective study were shipped frozen or at room temperature prior to DNA extraction.

About this clone itself: Its binding antigen is unknown. No base quality values were provided; no much bigger clone lies one nucleotide off.

The chain is made from TRBV9 and TRBJ1-2, with 8 bases in between that match TRBD1. Input material: PBMCs or T cells enriched from blood (not recorded which). The clonotype was recovered from a woman aged 30 to 39 who had recovered from COVID-19. Read as DNA, the sequence is TGTGCCAGCAGCGCTGACAGGGGTGGTTCATCCTATGGCTACACCTTC. This sequence encodes CASSADRGGSSYGYTF.